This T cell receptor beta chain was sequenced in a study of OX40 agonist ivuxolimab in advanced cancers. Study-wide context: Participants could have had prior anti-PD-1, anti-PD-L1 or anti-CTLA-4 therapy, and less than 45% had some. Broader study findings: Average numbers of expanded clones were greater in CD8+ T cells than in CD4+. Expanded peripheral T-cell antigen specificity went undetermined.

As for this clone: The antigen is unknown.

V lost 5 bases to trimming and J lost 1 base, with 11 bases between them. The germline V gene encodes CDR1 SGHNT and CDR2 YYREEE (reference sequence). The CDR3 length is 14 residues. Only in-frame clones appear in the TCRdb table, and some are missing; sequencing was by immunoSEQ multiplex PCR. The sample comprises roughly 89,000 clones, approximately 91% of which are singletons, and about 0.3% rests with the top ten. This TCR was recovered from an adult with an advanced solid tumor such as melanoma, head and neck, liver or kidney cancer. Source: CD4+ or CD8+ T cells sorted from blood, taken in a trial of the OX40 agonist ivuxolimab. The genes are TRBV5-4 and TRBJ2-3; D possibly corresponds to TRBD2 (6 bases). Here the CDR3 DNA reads TGTGCCAGCAGGTCTGGGACTGGCACAGATACGCAGTATTTT. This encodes CASRSGTGTDTQYF.